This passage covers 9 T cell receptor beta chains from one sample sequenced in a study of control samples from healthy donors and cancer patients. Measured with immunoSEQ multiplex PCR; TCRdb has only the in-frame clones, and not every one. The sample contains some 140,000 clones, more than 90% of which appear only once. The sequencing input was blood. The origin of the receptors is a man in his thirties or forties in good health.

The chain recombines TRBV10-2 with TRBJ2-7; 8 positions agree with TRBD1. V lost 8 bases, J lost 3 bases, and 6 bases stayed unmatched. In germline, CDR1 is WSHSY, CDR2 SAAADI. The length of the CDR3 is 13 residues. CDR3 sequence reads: CASRQTGDYEQYF. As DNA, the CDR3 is TGCGCCAGCCGACAGACAGGGGACTACGAGCAGTACTTC.

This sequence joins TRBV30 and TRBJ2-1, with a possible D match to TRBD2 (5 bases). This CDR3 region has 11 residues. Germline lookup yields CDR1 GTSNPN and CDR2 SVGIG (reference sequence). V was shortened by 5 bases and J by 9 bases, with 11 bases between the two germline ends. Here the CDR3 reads CAWAHEGEQFF. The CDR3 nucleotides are TGTGCCTGGGCACACGAGGGTGAGCAGTTCTTC.

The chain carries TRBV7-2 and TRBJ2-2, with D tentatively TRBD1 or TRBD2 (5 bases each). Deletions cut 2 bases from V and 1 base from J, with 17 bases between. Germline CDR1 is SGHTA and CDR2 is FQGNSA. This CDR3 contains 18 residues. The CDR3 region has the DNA TGTGCCAGCAGCTTAAATTCCCCCGGGGCAAAGAACACCGGGGAGCTGTTTTTT. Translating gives CASSLNSPGAKNTGELFF.

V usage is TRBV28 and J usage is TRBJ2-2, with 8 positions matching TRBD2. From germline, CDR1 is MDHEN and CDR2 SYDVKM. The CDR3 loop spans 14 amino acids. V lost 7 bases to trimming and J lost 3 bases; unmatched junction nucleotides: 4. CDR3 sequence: CASKPAGDTGELFF. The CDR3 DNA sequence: TGTGCCAGCAAACCAGCGGGGGACACCGGGGAGCTGTTTTTT.

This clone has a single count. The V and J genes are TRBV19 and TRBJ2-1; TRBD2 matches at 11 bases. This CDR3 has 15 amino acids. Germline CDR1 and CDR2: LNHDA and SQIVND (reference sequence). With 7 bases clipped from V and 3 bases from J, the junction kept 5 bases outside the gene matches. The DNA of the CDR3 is TGTGCCAGTAAGACACTAGCGGGAGTCTACAATGAGCAGTTCTTC. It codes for CASKTLAGVYNEQFF.

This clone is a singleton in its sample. This CDR3 is CASSPSLGGAVAGTQYF. The CDR3 DNA reads as TGTGCCAGCAGCCCCAGCCTCGGGGGGGCAGTGGCGGGTACGCAGTATTTT. The genes are TRBV9 and TRBJ2-3; 8 bases match TRBD2. V lost 4 bases, J lost 8 bases, and 18 bases stayed unmatched. The CDR3 spans 17 residues. Germline assignment: CDR1 SGDLS and CDR2 YYNGEE. Variable domain in full (rest from reference TRBV9 and TRBJ2-3): DSGVTQTPKHLITATGQRVTLRCSPRSGDLSVYWYQQSLDQGLQFLIQYYNGEERAKGNILERFSAQQFPDLHSELNLSSLELGDSALYFCASSPSLGGAVAGTQYFGPGTRLTVL.

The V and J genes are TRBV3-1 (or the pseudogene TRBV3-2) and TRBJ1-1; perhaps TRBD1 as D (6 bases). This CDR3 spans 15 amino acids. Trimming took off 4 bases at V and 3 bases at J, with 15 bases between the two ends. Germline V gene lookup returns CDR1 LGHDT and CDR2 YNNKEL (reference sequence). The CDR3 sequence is CASSPHREGDTEAFF. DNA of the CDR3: TGTGCCAGCAGCCCCCACCGTGAGGGGGACACTGAAGCTTTCTTT.

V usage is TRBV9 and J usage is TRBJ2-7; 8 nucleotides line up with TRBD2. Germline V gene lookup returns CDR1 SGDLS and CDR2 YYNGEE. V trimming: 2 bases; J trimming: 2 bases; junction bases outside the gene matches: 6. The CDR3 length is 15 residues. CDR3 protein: CASSVQTSGPYEQYF. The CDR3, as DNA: TGTGCCAGCAGCGTTCAAACTAGCGGTCCCTACGAGCAGTACTTC.

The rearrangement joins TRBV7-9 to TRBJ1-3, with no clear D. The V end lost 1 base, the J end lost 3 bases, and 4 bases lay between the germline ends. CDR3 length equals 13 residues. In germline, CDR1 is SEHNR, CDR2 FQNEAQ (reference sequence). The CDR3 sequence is CASSLEGGNTIYF. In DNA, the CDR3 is TGTGCCAGCAGCTTAGAGGGTGGAAACACCATATATTTT.